This entry lists 15 T cell receptor beta chains sequenced from one sample in a study of T cells after yellow fever vaccination. TCRdb reprocessed the 5' RACE reads via MiXCR and lists one record per CDR3 protein. Seen here are some 400,000 distinct CDR3 sequences, roughly a sixth observed once, and the top ten hold about 18%. Sequenced here: PBMCs, sampled before the yellow fever booster vaccination. These receptor sequences come from a man between 18 and 35 years old who received the YFV17D yellow fever vaccine.

This clonotype has a handful of counts. The chain carries TRBV18 and TRBJ1-4, with D hard to call. Per the germline V gene, CDR1 is KGHSH and CDR2 is LQKENI. V lost 6 bases to trimming and J lost 11 bases, with 10 bases between them. This CDR3 region has 11 residues. CDR3 DNA sequence: TGTGCCAGCTCCCCCGAGAGGAAACTGTTTTTT. The encoded protein is CASSPERKLFF.

V is TRBV29-1 and J is TRBJ2-1; TRBD2 agrees at 11 bases. The ends lost 7 bases at V and 7 bases at J; junction bases unmatched: 6. This CDR3 contains 13 residues. Germline lookup yields CDR1 SQVTM and CDR2 ANQGSEA. Here the CDR3 DNA reads TGCAGCGCGGACCGGACTAGCGGGAATGAGCAGTTCTTC. Protein sequence: CSADRTSGNEQFF.

This clonotype appeared many times. The gene calls are TRBV20-1 and TRBJ2-7, with D perhaps assigned TRBD1 or TRBD2 (5 bases each). The V and J ends lost 5 bases and 1 base respectively, with 18 bases between them. The CDR3 contains 15 residues. Germline CDR1 reads DFQATT; CDR2 reads SNEGSKA (reference sequence). The chain's CDR3 is CSARITGTRSYEQYV. The CDR3 bases are TGCAGTGCTCGAATTACCGGGACCCGTTCCTACGAGCAGTACGTC.

This clonotype was recorded at least ten times. The chain carries TRBV4-3 and TRBJ2-3, with D perhaps matching TRBD2 (5 bases). The CDR3 contains 13 residues. V lost 1 base to trimming and J lost 13 bases, with 15 bases between them. Germline V lookup: CDR1 LGHNA, CDR2 YSLEER. In DNA form, the CDR3 reads TGCGCCAGCAGCCAAGCCCCGGACTCCCAAAAGTATTTT. Protein sequence: CASSQAPDSQKYF.

This clonotype was recorded a few times. The chain is built from TRBV20-1 and TRBJ2-5; no clear D. Trimming shortened V by 3 bases and J by 9 bases, and 20 bases separated the two germline ends. The CDR3 has 14 amino acids. Germline CDR1 reads DFQATT; CDR2 reads SNEGSKA (reference sequence). DNA of the CDR3: TGCAGTGCTAGGGGATACTGGGGTGGTCGGGCCCAGTACTTC. Translating it yields CSARGYWGGRAQYF.

This clonotype was detected once. The gene calls are TRBV5-6 and TRBJ2-2, with D possibly being TRBD1 or TRBD2 (5 bases each). Deletions cut 3 bases from V and 8 bases from J, with 11 bases between. The germline gives CDR1 SGHDT, CDR2 YYEEEE. The CDR3 covers 13 residues. The CDR3 sequence is CASSSGPIGELFF. In DNA form, the CDR3 reads TGTGCCAGCAGCTCGGGGCCAATTGGGGAGCTGTTTTTT.

The chain employs TRBV12-3 or TRBV12-4 and TRBJ1-2, with a tentative D call TRBD1 (6 bases). Trimming shortened V by 3 bases and J by 3 bases, and 11 bases separated the two germline ends. The CDR3 runs 14 residues. This chain's CDR3 is CASSFDRIYYGYTF. CDR3 coding DNA: TGTGCCAGCAGTTTCGACAGGATCTACTATGGCTACACCTTC.

This clonotype has only a few counts. The chain carries TRBV6-5 and TRBJ2-7, with D perhaps matching TRBD2 (5 bases). V was clipped by 4 bases and J by 0 bases, with 16 bases between them. This CDR3 has 16 residues. The germline V gene has CDR1 MNHEY and CDR2 SVGAGI. The CDR3 DNA is TGTGCCAGCAGTTCACCCCCCGGGGATAGCTCCTACGAGCAGTACTTC. Its translation: CASSSPPGDSSYEQYF.

The chain has TRBV6-6 and TRBJ2-1; 16 bases are a match to TRBD2. CDR3 length: 18 residues. The V gene end was trimmed by 4 bases and the J gene end by 8 bases; junction bases not matched to a gene: 11. Germline CDR1 MNHNY, CDR2 SVGAGI (reference sequence). The CDR3 reads CASSLSGGLAGGPDEQFF. The CDR3 DNA follows: TGTGCCAGCAGTTTATCCGGGGGACTAGCGGGGGGGCCTGATGAGCAGTTCTTC.

This clonotype was seen only a few times. The J gene is TRBJ1-5, the V gene TRBV24-1; 10 bases agree with TRBD1. This CDR3 has 16 residues. The germline V gene encodes CDR1 KGHDR and CDR2 SFDVKD. V shed 5 bases, J shed 6 bases, and the junction held 9 bases outside the gene matches. Here the CDR3 DNA reads TGTGCCACCAGTGGGATGACAGGGGGCGAAAGTCAGCCCCAGCATTTT. Protein product: CATSGMTGGESQPQHF.

This clonotype was seen only a few times. The V call is TRBV7-2, the J call TRBJ2-1, with 9 bases matching TRBD2. Looked up from germline, CDR1 is SGHTA and CDR2 is FQGNSA. V was clipped by 7 bases and J by 0 bases; unmatched bases: 19. The CDR3 has 20 residues. The CDR3 is CASKLYSRLAVKASYNEQFF. CDR3 DNA: TGTGCCAGCAAACTCTACTCAAGACTAGCGGTCAAAGCCTCCTACAATGAGCAGTTCTTC.

Only a few counts were recorded for this clonotype. V usage is TRBV4-2 and J usage is TRBJ2-3; 8 nucleotides align to TRBD2. This CDR3 is built from 15 residues. Losses at the gene ends were 4 bases for V and 4 bases for J; bases not matched to a gene: 7. Germline V gene lookup returns CDR1 LGHNA and CDR2 YNFKEQ. CDR3 in amino acids: CASSPLRGDADTQYF. CDR3 DNA sequence: TGTGCCAGCAGCCCTTTGCGGGGGGACGCAGATACGCAGTATTTT.

V usage is TRBV4-2 and J usage is TRBJ1-5; 8 bases agree with TRBD1. This CDR3 has 16 amino acids. CDR1 is LGHNA, CDR2 YNFKEQ, per germline. The J segment lost 3 bases and the V segment lost 4 bases, leaving 8 bases of the junction unmatched. CDR3 loop: CASSPWDRPNNQPQHF. The CDR3 coding sequence is TGTGCCAGCAGCCCCTGGGACAGGCCGAACAATCAGCCCCAGCATTTT.

This clonotype has more than one count but fewer than ten. The chain carries TRBV20-1 and TRBJ2-5; D is uncertain. Germline lookup yields CDR1 DFQATT and CDR2 SNEGSKA (reference sequence). V lost 2 bases and J lost 7, with 8 bases in between. The CDR3 has 11 residues. CDR3 residues: CSARPWGTQYF. The DNA of the CDR3 is TGCAGTGCTAGACCTTGGGGGACCCAGTACTTC.

The chain carries TRBV6-2 or TRBV6-3 and TRBJ1-1; D not resolved. Germline V lookup: CDR1 MNHEY, CDR2 SVGEGT. Trimming took 7 bases from V and 0 from J, leaving 12 bases between them. The CDR3 runs to 14 residues. This CDR3 reads CASTTGVLNTEAFF. The CDR3, as DNA: TGTGCCAGCACTACGGGCGTCTTGAACACTGAAGCTTTCTTT.